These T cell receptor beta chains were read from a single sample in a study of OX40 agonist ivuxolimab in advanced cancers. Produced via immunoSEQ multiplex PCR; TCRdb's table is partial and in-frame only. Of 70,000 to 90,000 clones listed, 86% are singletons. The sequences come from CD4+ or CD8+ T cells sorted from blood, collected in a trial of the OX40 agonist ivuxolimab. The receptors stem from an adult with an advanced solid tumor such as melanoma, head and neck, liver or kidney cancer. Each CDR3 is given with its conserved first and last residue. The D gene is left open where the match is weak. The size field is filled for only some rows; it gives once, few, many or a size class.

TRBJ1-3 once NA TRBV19 CASQQGDPRKSGNTIYF TGTGCCAGCCAACAGGGTGACCCCCGAAAGAGTGGAAACACCATATATTTT
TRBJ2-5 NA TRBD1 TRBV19 CASSMDRKKETQYF TGTGCCAGTAGTATGGACAGGAAAAAAGAGACCCAGTACTTC
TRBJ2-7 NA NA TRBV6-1 CASSHQGEQYF TGTGCCAGCAGTCACCAGGGCGAGCAGTACTTC
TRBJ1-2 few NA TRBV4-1 CASSQGDGLNYGYTF TGCGCCAGCAGCCAAGGGGACGGCCTTAACTATGGCTACACCTTC
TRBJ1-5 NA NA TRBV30 CAWSVLSGAGGQPQHF TGTGCCTGGAGTGTCCTCTCGGGGGCTGGGGGGCAGCCCCAGCATTTT
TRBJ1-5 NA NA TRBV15 CATSRGSRQSNQPQHF TGTGCCACCAGCAGAGGGTCTCGACAGTCCAATCAGCCCCAGCATTTT
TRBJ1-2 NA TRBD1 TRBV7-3 CASSLPDRVGYTF TGTGCCAGCAGCTTACCCGACAGGGTTGGCTACACCTTC
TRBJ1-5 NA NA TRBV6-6 CASSYGGSNQPQHF TGTGCCAGCAGTTACGGGGGTAGCAATCAGCCCCAGCATTTT
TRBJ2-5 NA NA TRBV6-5 CATLQGRGTQYF TGTGCCACCCTTCAGGGGAGAGGGACCCAGTACTTC
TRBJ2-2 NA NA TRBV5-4 CASSTVANTGELFF TGTGCCAGCAGCACAGTCGCGAACACCGGGGAGCTGTTTTTT
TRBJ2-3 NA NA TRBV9 CASTVGVTDTQYF TGTGCCAGCACCGTAGGTGTCACAGATACGCAGTATTTT
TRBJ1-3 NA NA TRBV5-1 CASGSTEPRRNTIYF TGTGCCAGCGGGTCAACTGAGCCTAGGCGAAACACCATATATTTT
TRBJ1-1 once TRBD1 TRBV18 CASRQGLNTEAFF TGTGCCAGCCGACAGGGCTTGAACACTGAAGCTTTCTTT
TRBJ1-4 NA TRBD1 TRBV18 CASSRTGLEKLFF TGTGCCAGCTCAAGGACAGGGCTTGAAAAACTGTTTTTT
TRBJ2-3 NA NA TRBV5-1 CASSLGGPSTDTQYF TGCGCCAGCAGCTTGGGCGGGCCAAGCACAGATACGCAGTATTTT
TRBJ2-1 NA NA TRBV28 CASGPSEQFF TGTGCCTCGGGGCCCAGCGAGCAGTTCTTC
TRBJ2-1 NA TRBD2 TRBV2 CASSVSGLVVNEQFF TGTGCCAGCAGTGTTTCGGGACTAGTTGTCAATGAGCAGTTCTTC
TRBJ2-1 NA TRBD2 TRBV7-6 CASKAGAYNEQFF TGTGCCAGCAAGGCGGGAGCCTACAATGAGCAGTTCTTC
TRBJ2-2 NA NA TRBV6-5 CASSLEPSDTGELFF TGTGCCAGCAGCCTCGAGCCTAGCGATACCGGGGAGCTGTTTTTT
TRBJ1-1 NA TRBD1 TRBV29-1 CSTRGGQGPNTEAFF TGCAGCACTCGGGGGGGACAGGGGCCGAACACTGAAGCTTTCTTT
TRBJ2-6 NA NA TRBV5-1 CASEATGNPGANVLTF TGCGCCAGCGAAGCCACAGGGAACCCTGGGGCCAACGTCCTGACTTTC
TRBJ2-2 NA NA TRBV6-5 CASIEHNTGELFF TGTGCCAGCATAGAACACAACACCGGGGAGCTGTTTTTT
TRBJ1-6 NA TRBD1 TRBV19 CASGQGYDSPLHF TGTGCCAGTGGACAGGGGTACGATTCACCCCTCCACTTT
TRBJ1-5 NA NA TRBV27 CASSLFDGGSNQPQHF TGTGCCAGCAGTTTATTCGACGGAGGAAGCAATCAGCCCCAGCATTTT
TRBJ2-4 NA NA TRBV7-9 CASSRLAKNIQYF TGTGCCAGCAGCCGGTTAGCCAAAAACATTCAGTACTTC
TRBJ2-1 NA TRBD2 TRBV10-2 CASSEGLAGLNNEQFF TGCGCCAGCAGTGAGGGACTAGCGGGGTTAAACAATGAGCAGTTCTTC
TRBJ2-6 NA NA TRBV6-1 CASSEVVGAGANVLTF TGTGCCAGCAGTGAAGTCGTGGGCGCTGGGGCCAACGTCCTGACTTTC
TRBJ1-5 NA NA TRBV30 CAWSVPSGGAQPQHF TGTGCCTGGAGTGTGCCGTCCGGGGGAGCTCAGCCCCAGCATTTT
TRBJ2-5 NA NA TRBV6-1 CASSVSQGSETQYF TGTGCCAGCAGCGTCAGCCAGGGGTCAGAGACCCAGTACTTC
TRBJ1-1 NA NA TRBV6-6 CAAQAAGTEAFF TGTGCCGCACAGGCCGCCGGCACTGAAGCTTTCTTT
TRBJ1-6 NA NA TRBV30 CAWSPLVPNSPLHF TGTGCCTGGAGTCCTTTAGTCCCGAATTCACCCCTCCACTTT
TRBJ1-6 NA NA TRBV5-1 CASSLGAAGDTLHF TGCGCCAGCAGCTTGGGGGCTGCGGGGGACACCCTCCACTTT
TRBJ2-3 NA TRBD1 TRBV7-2 CASRRGGQGAADTQYF TGTGCCAGCAGAAGGGGAGGACAGGGGGCGGCAGATACGCAGTATTTT
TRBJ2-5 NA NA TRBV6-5 CASSGGLEETQYF TGTGCCAGCAGCGGGGGACTCGAAGAGACCCAGTACTTC
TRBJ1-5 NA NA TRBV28 CASRTDQPQHF TGTGCCAGCAGGACTGACCAGCCCCAGCATTTT
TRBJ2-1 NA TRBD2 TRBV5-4 CASSLFPGGEQFF TGTGCCAGCAGCTTGTTTCCGGGAGGGGAGCAGTTCTTC
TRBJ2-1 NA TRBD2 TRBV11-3 CASSPRGAGGLAGGSEQFF TGTGCCAGCAGCCCCAGGGGTGCCGGCGGACTAGCGGGAGGCTCTGAGCAGTTCTTC
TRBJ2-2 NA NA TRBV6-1 CASRVDTGELFF TGTGCCAGCAGGGTAGACACCGGGGAGCTGTTTTTT
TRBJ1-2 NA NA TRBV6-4 CASSETGTTGYTF TGTGCCAGCAGTGAAACAGGAACGACTGGCTACACCTTC
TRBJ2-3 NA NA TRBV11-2 CASSLGLGGTQYF TGTGCCAGCAGCTTAGGACTAGGGGGCACGCAGTATTTT
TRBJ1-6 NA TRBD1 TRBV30 CAWQTGSSYNSPLHF TGTGCCTGGCAGACAGGGAGCTCCTATAATTCACCCCTCCACTTT
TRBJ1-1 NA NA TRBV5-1 CASSALLNTEAFF TGCGCCAGCAGCGCCCTACTGAACACTGAAGCTTTCTTT
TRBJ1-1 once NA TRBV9 CASSVELVTEAFF TGTGCCAGCAGCGTAGAGTTGGTCACTGAAGCTTTCTTT
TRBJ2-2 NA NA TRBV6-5 CASTRDPTNTGELFF TGTGCCAGCACCCGGGACCCTACGAACACCGGGGAGCTGTTTTTT
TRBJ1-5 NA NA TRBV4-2 CASSQGVLKPQHF TGTGCCAGCAGCCAAGGTGTTCTAAAGCCCCAGCATTTT
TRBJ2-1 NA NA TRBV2 CASSENRHNEQFF TGTGCCAGCAGTGAAAACAGGCACAATGAGCAGTTCTTC
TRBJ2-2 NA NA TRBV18 CASSPRLHAAGELFF TGTGCCAGCTCACCAAGGTTGCATGCCGCCGGGGAGCTGTTTTTT
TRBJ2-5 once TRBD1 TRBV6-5 CASSYPGQGRETQYF TGTGCCAGCAGTTATCCGGGACAGGGACGGGAGACCCAGTACTTC
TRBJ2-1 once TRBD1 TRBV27 CASSISRGTKQFF TGTGCCAGCAGCATATCCAGGGGGACGAAGCAGTTCTTC
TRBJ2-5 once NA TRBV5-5 CASSTDSPQETQYF TGTGCCAGCAGCACGGACAGTCCCCAAGAGACCCAGTACTTC
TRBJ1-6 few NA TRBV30 CAWAPLLGGTSSPLHF TGTGCCTGGGCCCCGCTTCTTGGGGGAACCAGTTCACCCCTCCACTTT
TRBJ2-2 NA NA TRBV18 CASSPRNTGELFF TGTGCCAGCTCACCGCGGAACACCGGGGAGCTGTTTTTT
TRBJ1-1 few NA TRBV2 CASSLKGIMNTEAFF TGTGCCAGCAGTTTGAAGGGTATCATGAACACTGAAGCTTTCTTT
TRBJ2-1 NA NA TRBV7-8 CASSLVSSSQTPLF TGTGCCAGCAGCTTAGTCTCTTCCTCCCAAACGCCCCTCTTC
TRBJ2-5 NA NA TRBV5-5 CASSPGSNQETQYF TGTGCCAGCAGCCCCGGCTCTAACCAAGAGACCCAGTACTTC
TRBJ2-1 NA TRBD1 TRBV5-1 CASSLEAGQDEQFF TGCGCCAGCAGCTTGGAGGCAGGACAGGATGAGCAGTTCTTC
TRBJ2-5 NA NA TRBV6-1 CASSAGVRETQYF TGTGCCAGCAGTGCGGGGGTCCGGGAGACCCAGTACTTC
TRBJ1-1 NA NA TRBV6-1 CASRLPGSGAAEAFF TGTGCCAGCAGGCTTCCGGGATCTGGGGCGGCTGAAGCTTTCTTT
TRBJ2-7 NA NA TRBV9 CASSPGASYEQYF TGTGCCAGCAGCCCGGGGGCTTCCTACGAGCAGTACTTC